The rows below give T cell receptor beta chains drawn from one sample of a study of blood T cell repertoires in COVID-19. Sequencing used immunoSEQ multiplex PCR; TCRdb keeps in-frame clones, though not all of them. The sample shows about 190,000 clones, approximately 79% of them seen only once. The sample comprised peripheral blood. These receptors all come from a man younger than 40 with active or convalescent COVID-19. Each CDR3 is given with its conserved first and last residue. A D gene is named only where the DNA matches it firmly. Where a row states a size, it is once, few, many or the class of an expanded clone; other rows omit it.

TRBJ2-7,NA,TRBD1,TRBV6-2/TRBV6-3,TGTGCCAGCAGTTACCGGACAGGGGCTGGAGAGCAGTACTTC,CASSYRTGAGEQYF
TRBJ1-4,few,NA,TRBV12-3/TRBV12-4,TGTGCCAGCAGTTTGGGCAATCCCGAAAAACTGTTTTTT,CASSLGNPEKLFF
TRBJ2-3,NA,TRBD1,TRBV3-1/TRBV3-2,TGTGCCAGCAGAACTTCCACAGGGGGCTGGACAGATACGCAGTATTTT,CASRTSTGGWTDTQYF
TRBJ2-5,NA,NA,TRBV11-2,TGTGCCAGCAGCTTAACTCAAGAGACCCAGTACTTC,CASSLTQETQYF
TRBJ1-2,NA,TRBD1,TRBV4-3,TGCGCCAGCAGCCAAGAGAATCCAGGGGGCTATGGCTACACCTTC,CASSQENPGGYGYTF
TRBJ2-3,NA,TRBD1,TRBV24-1,TGTGCCACCGGGAGTCAAACAGGGGGCATCACAGATACGCAGTATTTT,CATGSQTGGITDTQYF
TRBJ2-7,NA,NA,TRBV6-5,TGTGCCAGCAGTTACTTCCAGGGGCGCGAGCAGTACTTC,CASSYFQGREQYF
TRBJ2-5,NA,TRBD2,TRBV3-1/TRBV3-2,TGTGCCAGCAGCCAAGAAGCACGGGACTACAAGTACCAAGAGACCCAGTACTTC,CASSQEARDYKYQETQYF
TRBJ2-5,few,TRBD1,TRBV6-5,TGTGCCAGCGAGAGGGGGCTCGTAGAGACCCAGTACTTC,CASERGLVETQYF
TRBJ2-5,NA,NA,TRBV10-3,TGTGCCATCGGCGGGGATGTGGAGACCCAGTACTTC,CAIGGDVETQYF
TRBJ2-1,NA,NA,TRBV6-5,TGTGCCAGCAGCTTGCAGGGTCCGGATGAGCAGTTCTTC,CASSLQGPDEQFF
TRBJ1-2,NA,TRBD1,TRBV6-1,TGTGCCAGCAGTGAAGCCGGGACAGTAAGGGGCTACACCTTC,CASSEAGTVRGYTF
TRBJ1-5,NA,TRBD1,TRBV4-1,TGCGCCAGCAGCCAAGAAGGCTCCGGGACAGGGAGACAGCCCCAGCATTTT,CASSQEGSGTGRQPQHF
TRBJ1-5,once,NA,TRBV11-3,TGTGCCAGCAGCCGGGGTCTAGAGGGCCAGCCCCAGCATTTT,CASSRGLEGQPQHF
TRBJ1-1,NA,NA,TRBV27,TGTGCCAGCAGTCCAGACAGAGGTAACACTGAAGCTTTCTTT,CASSPDRGNTEAFF
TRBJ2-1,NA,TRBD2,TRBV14,TGTGCCAGCAGCCAAGCCCCAGGAAAGCGGGAGACCTACAATGAGCAGTTCTTC,CASSQAPGKRETYNEQFF
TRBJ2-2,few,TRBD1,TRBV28,TGTGCCAGCAGGCGAGGGACAGGAGGGACCGGGGAGCTGTTTTTT,CASRRGTGGTGELFF